These T cell receptor beta chains were read from a single sample in a study of blood T cell repertoires in COVID-19. Assay used: immunoSEQ multiplex PCR; TCRdb lists only in-frame clones, some missing. This table has about 210,000 clones, approximately 84% appearing once. Material for sequencing was peripheral blood. The receptors derive from a woman aged 80 or over with COVID-19, enrolled during active disease. The CDR3 runs from the conserved cysteine through the conserved F or W. Fields, in order: V gene, D gene, clone size, J gene, CDR3 DNA, CDR3 protein. The D gene is left open where the match is weak. Size values are once, few and many counts, or a class for expanded clones, and some rows have none.

TRBV20-1	TRBD1	-	TRBJ2-5	TGCAGTGCTAAGGGGGCGACCCAGTACTTC	CSAKGATQYF
TRBV3-1/TRBV3-2	-	-	TRBJ1-5	TGTGCCAGCAGCCAAGACCCCCCCTCCTCCAGTCAGCCCCAGCATTTT	CASSQDPPSSSQPQHF
TRBV5-5	TRBD1	-	TRBJ2-5	TGTGCCAGCAGCTCCTCGACAGGGAAAGAGACCCAGTACTTC	CASSSSTGKETQYF
TRBV7-2	TRBD1	few	TRBJ2-7	TGTGCCAGCAGCCAGGGACAGCGGCCCTACGAGCAGTACTTC	CASSQGQRPYEQYF
TRBV6-5	-	-	TRBJ1-2	TGTGCCAGCAGGGGGGGCTATGGCTACACCTTC	CASRGGYGYTF
TRBV2	-	-	TRBJ2-1	TGTGCCAGCAGCTACGTTAGGGGAAGGGAGTTCTTC	CASSYVRGREFF
TRBV11-3	-	-	TRBJ2-2	TGTGCCAGCAGCTTGCTCGGCGGGGAGCTGTTTTTT	CASSLLGGELFF
TRBV2	TRBD2	once	TRBJ2-5	TGTGCCAGTATGACTCGGACTAGCGGGGGGTCGGAAGAGACCCAGTACTTC	CASMTRTSGGSEETQYF
TRBV4-1	-	-	TRBJ2-1	TGCGCCAGCAGCCAAGCCCCTCCTGGGGGCCGGAATGAGCAGTTCTTC	CASSQAPPGGRNEQFF
TRBV28	-	-	TRBJ2-7	TGTGCCAGCAGTTTTGCAGACACCTACGAGCAGTACTTC	CASSFADTYEQYF